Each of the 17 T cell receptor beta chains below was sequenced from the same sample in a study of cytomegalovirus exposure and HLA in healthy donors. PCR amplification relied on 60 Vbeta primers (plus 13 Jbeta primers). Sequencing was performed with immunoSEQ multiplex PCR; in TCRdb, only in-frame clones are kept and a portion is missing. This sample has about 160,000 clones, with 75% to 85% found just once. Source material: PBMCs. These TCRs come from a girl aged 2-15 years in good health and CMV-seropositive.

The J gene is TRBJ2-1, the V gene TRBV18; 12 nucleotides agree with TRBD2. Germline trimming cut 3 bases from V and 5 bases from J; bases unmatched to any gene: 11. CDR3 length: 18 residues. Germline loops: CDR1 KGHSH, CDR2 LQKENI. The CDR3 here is CASSPTSGSSLNDNEQFF. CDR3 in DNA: TGTGCCAGCTCACCGACTAGCGGGAGTAGTCTGAATGACAATGAGCAGTTCTTC.

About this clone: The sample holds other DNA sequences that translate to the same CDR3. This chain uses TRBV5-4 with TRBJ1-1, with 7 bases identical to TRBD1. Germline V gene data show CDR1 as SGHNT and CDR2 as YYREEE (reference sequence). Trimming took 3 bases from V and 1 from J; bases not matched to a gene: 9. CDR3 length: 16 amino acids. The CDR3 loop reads CASSWISGTENTEAFF. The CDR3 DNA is TGTGCCAGCAGCTGGATATCCGGGACAGAGAACACTGAAGCTTTCTTT.

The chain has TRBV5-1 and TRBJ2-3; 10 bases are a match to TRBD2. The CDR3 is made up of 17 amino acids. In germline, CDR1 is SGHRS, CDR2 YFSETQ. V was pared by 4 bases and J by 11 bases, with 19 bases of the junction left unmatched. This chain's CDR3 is CASSQVAGGVAVRKQYF. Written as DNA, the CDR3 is TGCGCCAGCAGCCAAGTAGCGGGAGGAGTAGCGGTAAGGAAGCAGTATTTT.

The CDR3 loop reads CASSRRLVGEETQYF. CDR3 nucleotides: TGTGCCAGCAGCAGGCGACTAGTGGGGGAAGAGACCCAGTACTTC. V is TRBV5-5 and J is TRBJ2-5; the D gene is possibly TRBD2 (6 bases). The CDR3 is 15 residues long. The germline gives CDR1 SGHKS, CDR2 YYEKEE (reference sequence). V was clipped by 4 bases and J by 3 bases, with 16 bases between them.

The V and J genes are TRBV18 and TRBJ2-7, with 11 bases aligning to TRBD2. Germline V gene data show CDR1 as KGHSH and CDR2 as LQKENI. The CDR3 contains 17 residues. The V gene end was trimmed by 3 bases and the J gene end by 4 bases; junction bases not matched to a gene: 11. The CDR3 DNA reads TGTGCCAGCTCACCTAAAAAAACTAGCGGGAGACTTTACGAGCAGTACTTC. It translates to CASSPKKTSGRLYEQYF.

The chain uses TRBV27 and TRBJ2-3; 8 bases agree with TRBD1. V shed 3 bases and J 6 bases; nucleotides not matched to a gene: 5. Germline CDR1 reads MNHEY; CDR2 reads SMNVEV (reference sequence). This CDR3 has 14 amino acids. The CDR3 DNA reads TGTGCCAGCAGTTTCATCCAGGGGGCTGATACGCAGTATTTT. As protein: CASSFIQGADTQYF.

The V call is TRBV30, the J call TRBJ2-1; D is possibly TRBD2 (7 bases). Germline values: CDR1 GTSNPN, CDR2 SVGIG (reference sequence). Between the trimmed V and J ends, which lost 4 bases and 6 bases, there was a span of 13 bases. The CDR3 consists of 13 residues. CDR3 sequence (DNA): TGTGCCTGGAATAGAGGGGGGGGCAATGAGCAGTTCTTC. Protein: CAWNRGGGNEQFF.

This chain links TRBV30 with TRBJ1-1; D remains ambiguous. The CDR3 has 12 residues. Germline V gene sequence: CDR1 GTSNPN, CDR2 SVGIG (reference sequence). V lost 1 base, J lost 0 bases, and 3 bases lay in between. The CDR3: CAWSAVNTEAFF. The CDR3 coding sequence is TGTGCCTGGAGTGCGGTGAACACTGAAGCTTTCTTT.

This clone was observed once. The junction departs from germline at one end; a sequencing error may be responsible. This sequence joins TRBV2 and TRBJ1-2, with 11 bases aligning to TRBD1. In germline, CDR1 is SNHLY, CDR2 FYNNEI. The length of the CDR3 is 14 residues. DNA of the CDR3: TGTGCCAGCAGTGAAGCCTGGGGACAGGGGGAGGGGGCTTTC. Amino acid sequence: CASSEAWGQGEGAF.

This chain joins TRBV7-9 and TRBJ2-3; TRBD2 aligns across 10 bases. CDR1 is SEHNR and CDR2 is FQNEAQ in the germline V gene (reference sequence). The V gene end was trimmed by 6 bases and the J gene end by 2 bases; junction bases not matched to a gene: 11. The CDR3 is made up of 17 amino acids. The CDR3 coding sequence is TGTGCCAGCAGTTCCGGGACTAGCGCCACCTTCACAGATACGCAGTATTTT. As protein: CASSSGTSATFTDTQYF.

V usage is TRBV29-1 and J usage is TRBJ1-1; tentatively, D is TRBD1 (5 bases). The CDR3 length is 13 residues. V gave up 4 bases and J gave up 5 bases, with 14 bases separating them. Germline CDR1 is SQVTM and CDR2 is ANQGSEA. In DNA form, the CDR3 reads TGCAGCGTTGCTTGGCAGGGCCGAACTGAAGCTTTCTTT. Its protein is CSVAWQGRTEAFF. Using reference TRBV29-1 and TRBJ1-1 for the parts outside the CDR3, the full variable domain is SAVISQKPSRDICQRGTSLTIQCQVDSQVTMMFWYRQQPGQSLTLIATANQGSEATYESGFVIDKFPISRPNLTFSTLTVSNMSPEDSSIYLCSVAWQGRTEAFFGQGTRLTVV.

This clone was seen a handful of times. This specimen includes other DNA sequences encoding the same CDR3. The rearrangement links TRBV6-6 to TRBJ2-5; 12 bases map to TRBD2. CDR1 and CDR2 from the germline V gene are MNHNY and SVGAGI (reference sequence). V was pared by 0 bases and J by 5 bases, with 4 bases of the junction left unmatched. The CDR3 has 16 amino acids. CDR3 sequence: CASSYSLAGGRETQYF. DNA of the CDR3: TGTGCCAGCAGTTACTCTCTAGCGGGAGGGCGGGAGACCCAGTACTTC.

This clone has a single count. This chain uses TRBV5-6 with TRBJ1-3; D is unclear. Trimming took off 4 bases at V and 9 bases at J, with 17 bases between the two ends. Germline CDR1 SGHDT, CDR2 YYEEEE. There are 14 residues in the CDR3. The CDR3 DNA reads TGTGCCAGCAGCGCTCACAGCAGAGAGGGCACCATATATTTT. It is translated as CASSAHSREGTIYF.

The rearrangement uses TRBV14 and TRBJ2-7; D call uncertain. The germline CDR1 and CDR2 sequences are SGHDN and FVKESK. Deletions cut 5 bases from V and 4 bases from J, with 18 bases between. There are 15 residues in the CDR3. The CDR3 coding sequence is TGTGCCAGCAGCTACGATTTCGCCGCCCTATACGAGCAGTACTTC. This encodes CASSYDFAALYEQYF.

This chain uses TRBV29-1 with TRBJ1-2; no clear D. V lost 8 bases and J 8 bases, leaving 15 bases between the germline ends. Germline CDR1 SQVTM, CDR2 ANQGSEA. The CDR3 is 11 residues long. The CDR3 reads CSLGREEGYTF. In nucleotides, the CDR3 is TGCAGCCTGGGGAGGGAGGAGGGCTACACCTTC.

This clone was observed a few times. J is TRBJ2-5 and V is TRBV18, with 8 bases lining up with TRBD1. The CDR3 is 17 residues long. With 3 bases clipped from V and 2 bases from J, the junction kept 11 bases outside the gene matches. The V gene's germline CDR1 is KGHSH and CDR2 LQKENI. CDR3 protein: CASSPKYRGAKQETQYF. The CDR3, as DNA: TGTGCCAGCTCACCGAAGTACAGGGGGGCGAAACAAGAGACCCAGTACTTC. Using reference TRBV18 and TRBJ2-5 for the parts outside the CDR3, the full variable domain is NAGVMQNPRHLVRRRGQEARLRCSPMKGHSHVYWYRQLPEEGLKFMVYLQKENIIDESGMPKERFSAEFPKEGPSILRIQQVVRGDSAAYFCASSPKYRGAKQETQYFGPGTRLLVL.

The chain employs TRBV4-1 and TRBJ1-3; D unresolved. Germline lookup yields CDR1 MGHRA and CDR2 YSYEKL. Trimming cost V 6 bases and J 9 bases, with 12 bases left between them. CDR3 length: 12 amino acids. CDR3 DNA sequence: TGCGCCAGCAGAGCTTTCGATAGCACCATATATTTT. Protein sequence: CASRAFDSTIYF.